This T cell receptor beta chain was observed in a study of read filtering for tumor transcriptome and immune sequencing. Across the study: Among patients, under 20 were male and some 15 female, aged about 47 to 80 (mean about 72). Revised staging placed eight or nine patients in R-ISS I, about 16 in II, roughly 7 in III. After DNase treatment, RNA was made into whole-transcriptome libraries. Study-wide results and caveats: IR-seq and RNA-seq agreed better without single-read clonotypes.

CDR3 length equals 17 residues. Germline lookup yields CDR1 SNHLY and CDR2 FYNNEI. Trimming at V came to 2 bases and at J to 2 bases, leaving 11 bases not matched to a gene. The library was built from about 0.4 ug RNA with molecular barcoded adaptors for alpha/delta and beta/gamma chains. TCRdb recomputed calls from the reads with MiXCR, one row per CDR3 protein. The sample includes about 48,000 distinct CDR3 sequences, approximately 18% of them seen just once. Worth noting for this clonotype: Its antigen is as yet unknown.

V gene TRBV2 combines with J gene TRBJ1-2, with TRBD1 matching over 7 bases. The clonotype comes from a donor at least 40 years old with multiple myeloma. Sequenced input: a population of CD138-negative cells sorted from bone marrow. CDR3 DNA: TGTGCCAGCAGTGAACGAAGACCTCAAGGGGGCAACTATGGCTACACCTTC. This gives the protein CASSERRPQGGNYGYTF.